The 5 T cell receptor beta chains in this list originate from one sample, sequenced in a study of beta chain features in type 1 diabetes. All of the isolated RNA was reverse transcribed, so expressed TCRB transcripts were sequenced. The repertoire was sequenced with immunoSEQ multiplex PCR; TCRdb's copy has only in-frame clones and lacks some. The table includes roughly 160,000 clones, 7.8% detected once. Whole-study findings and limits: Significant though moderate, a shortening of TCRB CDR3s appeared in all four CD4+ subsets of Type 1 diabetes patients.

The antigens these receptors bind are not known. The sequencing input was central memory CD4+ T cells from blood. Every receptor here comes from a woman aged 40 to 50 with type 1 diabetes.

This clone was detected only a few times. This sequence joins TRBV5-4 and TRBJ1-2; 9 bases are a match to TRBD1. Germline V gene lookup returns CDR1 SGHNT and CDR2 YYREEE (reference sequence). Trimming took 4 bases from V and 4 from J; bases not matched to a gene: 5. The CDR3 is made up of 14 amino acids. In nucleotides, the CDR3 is TGTGCCAGCAGCATGGACAGGGGAAGCTATGGCTACACCTTC. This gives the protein CASSMDRGSYGYTF.

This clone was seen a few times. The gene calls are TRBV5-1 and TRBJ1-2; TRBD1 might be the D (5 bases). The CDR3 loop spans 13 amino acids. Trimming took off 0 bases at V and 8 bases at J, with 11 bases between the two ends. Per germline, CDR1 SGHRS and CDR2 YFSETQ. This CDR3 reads CASSLAREYGYTF. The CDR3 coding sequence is TGCGCCAGCAGCTTGGCCAGGGAATACGGCTACACCTTC.

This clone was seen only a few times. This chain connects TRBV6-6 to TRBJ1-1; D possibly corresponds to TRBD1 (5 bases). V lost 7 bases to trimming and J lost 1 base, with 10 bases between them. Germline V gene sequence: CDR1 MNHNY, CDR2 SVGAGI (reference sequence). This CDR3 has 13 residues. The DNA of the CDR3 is TGTGCCAGCAACCCACAGGAGAACACTGAAGCTTTCTTT. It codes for CASNPQENTEAFF.

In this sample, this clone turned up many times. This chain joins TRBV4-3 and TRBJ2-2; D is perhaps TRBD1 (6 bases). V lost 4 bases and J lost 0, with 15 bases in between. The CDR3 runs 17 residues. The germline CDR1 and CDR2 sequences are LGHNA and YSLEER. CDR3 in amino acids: CASSPSPTGANTGELFF. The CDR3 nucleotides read TGCGCCAGCAGCCCCAGCCCGACAGGAGCGAACACCGGGGAGCTGTTTTTT.

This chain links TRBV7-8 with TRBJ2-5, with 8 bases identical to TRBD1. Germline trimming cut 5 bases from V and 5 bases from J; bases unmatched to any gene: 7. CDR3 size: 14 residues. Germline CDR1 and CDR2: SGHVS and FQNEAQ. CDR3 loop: CASSGWDRPETQYF. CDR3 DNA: TGTGCCAGCAGCGGGTGGGACAGGCCGGAGACCCAGTACTTC.